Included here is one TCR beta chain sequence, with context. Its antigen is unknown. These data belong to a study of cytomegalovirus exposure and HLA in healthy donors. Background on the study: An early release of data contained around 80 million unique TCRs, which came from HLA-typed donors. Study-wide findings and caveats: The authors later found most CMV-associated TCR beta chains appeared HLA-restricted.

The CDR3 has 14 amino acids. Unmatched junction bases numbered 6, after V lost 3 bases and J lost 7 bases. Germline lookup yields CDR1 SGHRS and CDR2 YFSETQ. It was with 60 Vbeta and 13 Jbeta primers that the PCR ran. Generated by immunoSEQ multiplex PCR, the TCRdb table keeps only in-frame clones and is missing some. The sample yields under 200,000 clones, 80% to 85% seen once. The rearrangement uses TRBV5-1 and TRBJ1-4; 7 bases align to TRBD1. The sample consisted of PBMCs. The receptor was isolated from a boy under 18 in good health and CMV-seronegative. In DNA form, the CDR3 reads TGCGCCAGCAGCTGGACAGGTTCATCTGAAAAACTGTTTTTT. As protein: CASSWTGSSEKLFF.